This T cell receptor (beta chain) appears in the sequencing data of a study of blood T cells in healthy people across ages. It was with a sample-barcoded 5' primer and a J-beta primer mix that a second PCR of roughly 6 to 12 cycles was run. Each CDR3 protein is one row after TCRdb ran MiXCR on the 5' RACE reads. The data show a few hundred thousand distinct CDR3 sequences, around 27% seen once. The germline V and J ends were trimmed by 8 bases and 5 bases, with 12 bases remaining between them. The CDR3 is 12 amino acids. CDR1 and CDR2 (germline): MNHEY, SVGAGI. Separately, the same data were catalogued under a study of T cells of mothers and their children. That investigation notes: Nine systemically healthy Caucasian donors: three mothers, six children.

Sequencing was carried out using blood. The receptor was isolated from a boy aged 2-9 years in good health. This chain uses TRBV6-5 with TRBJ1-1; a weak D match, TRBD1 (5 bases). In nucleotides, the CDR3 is TGTGCCAGCGAAGGGACTAAAACTGAAGCTTTCTTT. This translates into CASEGTKTEAFF.